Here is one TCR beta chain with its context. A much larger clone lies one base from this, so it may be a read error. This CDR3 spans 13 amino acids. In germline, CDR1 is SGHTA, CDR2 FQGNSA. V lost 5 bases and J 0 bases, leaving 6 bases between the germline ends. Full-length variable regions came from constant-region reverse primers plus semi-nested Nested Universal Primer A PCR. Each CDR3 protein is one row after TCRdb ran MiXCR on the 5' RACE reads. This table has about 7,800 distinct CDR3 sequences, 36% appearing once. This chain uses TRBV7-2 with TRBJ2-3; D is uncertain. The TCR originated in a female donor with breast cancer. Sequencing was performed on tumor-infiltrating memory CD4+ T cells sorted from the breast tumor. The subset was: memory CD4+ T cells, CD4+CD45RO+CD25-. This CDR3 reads CASSLYSTDTQYF. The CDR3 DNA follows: TGTGCCAGCAGCCTCTACAGCACAGATACGCAGTATTTT.